This passage covers 28 T cell receptor beta chains from one sample sequenced in a study of beta chain features in type 1 diabetes. Every bit of the isolated RNA underwent reverse transcription, so sequencing read expressed TCRB transcripts. Profiling relied on immunoSEQ multiplex PCR, and the TCRdb table lists in-frame clones only, not all of them. Here the sample spans roughly 500,000 clones, over 25% being singletons. Material for sequencing was naive CD4+ T cells from blood. All receptors come from a man aged 18-30 years in good health.

V usage is TRBV9 and J usage is TRBJ1-1; D remains ambiguous. Germline loops: CDR1 SGDLS, CDR2 YYNGEE. The CDR3 has 15 residues. V shed 0 bases and J shed 11 bases, with 20 bases lying between them. The CDR3 sequence: CASSVALGKPRSAFF. In DNA, the CDR3 is TGTGCCAGCAGCGTAGCGTTGGGAAAACCTCGTTCGGCTTTCTTT.

This clone has more than one count but fewer than ten. CDR3 sequence: CASSRVGYGYTF. The DNA of the CDR3 is TGTGCCAGCAGTAGGGTGGGGTATGGCTACACCTTC. The rearrangement joins TRBV2 to TRBJ1-2; D ambiguous. The V gene's germline CDR1 is SNHLY and CDR2 FYNNEI. The CDR3 is 12 residues long. The germline V and J ends were trimmed by 5 bases and 5 bases, with 9 bases remaining between them.

The chain uses TRBV30 and TRBJ2-3, with D perhaps TRBD2 (6 bases). With 3 bases removed from V and 2 bases from J, the gap between germline ends came to 15 bases. Germline V lookup: CDR1 GTSNPN, CDR2 SVGIG (reference sequence). This CDR3 has 15 amino acids. The DNA for the CDR3 is TGTGCCTGGAGAGTCCGGGACTCTGACACAGATACGCAGTATTTT. Its translation is CAWRVRDSDTDTQYF.

The sample holds a few counts of this clone. The J gene is TRBJ2-7, the V gene TRBV6-6; either TRBD1 or TRBD2 may fit D (6 bases each). V was trimmed by 5 bases and J by 2 bases, leaving 13 bases between them. CDR1 is MNHNY and CDR2 is SVGAGI in the germline V gene (reference sequence). CDR3 length: 14 residues. CDR3 bases: TGTGCCAGCAGTCACAGGGAGGCCCCCTACGAGCAGTACTTC. Encoded protein: CASSHREAPYEQYF.

This clone occurred a few times. Other DNA sequences from this sample encode an identical CDR3 as well. This chain connects TRBV9 to TRBJ2-1, with a possible D match to TRBD2 (6 bases). The V end was cut by 0 bases, the J end by 7 bases, with 8 bases between. The V gene's germline CDR1 is SGDLS and CDR2 YYNGEE. The CDR3 covers 13 residues. The CDR3 reads CASSVGGGNEQFF. In DNA, the CDR3 is TGTGCCAGCAGCGTAGGTGGAGGGAATGAGCAGTTCTTC.

In this sample, this clone turned up a few times. This sequence joins TRBV4-2 and TRBJ1-4; 7 bases map to TRBD1. The germline CDR1 and CDR2 sequences are LGHNA and YNFKEQ. The junction had 1 base not matched to a gene; V was cut back by 4 bases and J by 2 bases. This CDR3 contains 14 residues. In nucleotides, the CDR3 is TGTGCCAGCAGCCCGACAGGGACTAATGAAAAACTGTTTTTT. It encodes CASSPTGTNEKLFF.

As regards this clone: At the DNA level, this CDR3 is encoded by other sequences in the same sample as well. The chain employs TRBV9 and TRBJ1-3; no reliable D call. Germline V gives CDR1 SGDLS, CDR2 YYNGEE. Trimming left V 0 bases short and J 0 bases short, with 7 bases between. The CDR3 covers 15 residues. CDR3 sequence reads: CASSVEGSSGNTIYF. CDR3 DNA: TGTGCCAGCAGCGTAGAGGGCAGCTCTGGAAACACCATATATTTT.

The chain has TRBV7-6 and TRBJ2-3; weak D call: TRBD1 (5 bases). The CDR3 has 16 amino acids. Germline V gene sequence: CDR1 SGHVS, CDR2 FNYEAQ. V was pared by 0 bases and J by 0 bases, with 10 bases between. CDR3 nucleotide sequence: TGTGCCAGCAGCTTAGCACAGGTCCACAGCACAGATACGCAGTATTTT. It encodes CASSLAQVHSTDTQYF.

The chain is built from TRBV30 and TRBJ2-1; 13 bases line up with TRBD2. With V trimmed by 4 bases and J by 12 bases, 9 bases remained unmatched. CDR3 length equals 14 residues. The germline gives CDR1 GTSNPN, CDR2 SVGIG (reference sequence). DNA of the CDR3: TGTGCCTGGACACCCGGACTAGCGGGAGACCGGCAGTTCTTC. This gives the protein CAWTPGLAGDRQFF.

The chain joins TRBV4-1 to TRBJ2-5; D ambiguous. Trimming cost V 1 base and J 5 bases, with 8 bases left between them. CDR1 is MGHRA, CDR2 YSYEKL, per germline. The length of the CDR3 is 13 residues. CDR3 nucleotide sequence: TGCGCCAGCAGCCAAGGCATTTATGAGACCCAGTACTTC. Its translation: CASSQGIYETQYF.

There are a few counts of this clone. The chain has TRBV19 and TRBJ1-5, with 11 bases that match TRBD1. Per germline, CDR1 LNHDA and CDR2 SQIVND (reference sequence). CDR3 length: 14 amino acids. Trimming at V came to 6 bases and at J to 6 bases, leaving 4 bases not matched to a gene. CDR3 sequence (DNA): TGTGCCAGTAGCCGGACAGGGGGCGGTCAGCCCCAGCATTTT. This sequence encodes CASSRTGGGQPQHF.

In its sample, this clone was seen a few times. This chain's CDR3 is CACPGLNNEKLFF. The CDR3 bases are TGTGCCTGCCCGGGACTGAATAATGAAAAACTGTTTTTT. This chain links TRBV30 with TRBJ1-4; D perhaps matches TRBD1 (5 bases). Germline V gives CDR1 GTSNPN, CDR2 SVGIG (reference sequence). The V end lost 6 bases, the J end lost 4 bases, and 12 bases lay between the germline ends. This CDR3 has 13 amino acids.

This clone was observed a few times. This chain connects TRBV4-2 to TRBJ2-4; 7 positions match TRBD1. The CDR3 sequence is 16 residues long. Germline V gene sequence: CDR1 LGHNA, CDR2 YNFKEQ. J was trimmed by 8 bases and V by 0 bases; bases with no gene match: 10. The CDR3 protein is CASSQDLGGARYIQYF. In DNA, the CDR3 is TGTGCCAGCAGCCAAGATTTAGGGGGCGCAAGGTACATTCAGTACTTC.

There are a few counts of this clone. The V call is TRBV9, the J call TRBJ2-2; a possible D gene is TRBD1 (6 bases). The ends were cut back, 4 bases at V and 6 bases at J, with 22 bases in the middle. The CDR3 loop spans 17 amino acids. Per the germline V gene, CDR1 is SGDLS and CDR2 is YYNGEE. CDR3: CASSSRQAGFTAGELFF. The CDR3 nucleotides read TGTGCCAGCAGCTCCCGACAGGCAGGGTTCACAGCCGGGGAGCTGTTTTTT.

There are a few counts of this clone. The chain has TRBV30 and TRBJ1-5; maybe TRBD1 (5 bases). The CDR3 totals 14 residues. V shed 2 bases and J shed 1 base, with 9 bases lying between them. The germline V gene has CDR1 GTSNPN and CDR2 SVGIG (reference sequence). The CDR3 bases are TGTGCCTGGAGTCTGGGGGAAAGCAATCAGCCCCAGCATTTT. Translating it yields CAWSLGESNQPQHF.

This clone was counted a few times. The J gene is TRBJ2-5, the V gene TRBV2; TRBD1 matches 9 bases. The CDR3 sequence is 14 residues long. In germline, CDR1 is SNHLY, CDR2 FYNNEI. V shed 2 bases and J 5 bases; nucleotides not matched to a gene: 3. CDR3 region: CASSETGGAETQYF. DNA of the CDR3: TGTGCCAGCAGTGAAACAGGGGGCGCGGAGACCCAGTACTTC. Supplemented by reference TRBV2 and TRBJ2-5, the full variable domain reads EPEVTQTPSHQVTQMGQEVILRCVPISNHLYFYWYRQILGQKVEFLVSFYNNEISEKSEIFDDQFSVERPDGSNFTLKIRSTKLEDSAMYFCASSETGGAETQYFGPGTRLLVL.

V and J are TRBV7-2 and TRBJ1-2; 7 nucleotides agree with TRBD1. Trimming at V came to 5 bases and at J to 6 bases, leaving 6 bases not matched to a gene. CDR1 and CDR2 from the germline V gene are SGHTA and FQGNSA. CDR3 length equals 13 residues. CDR3 protein: CASSAWTGNGYTF. The DNA for the CDR3 is TGTGCCAGCAGCGCCTGGACAGGAAATGGCTACACCTTC.

In DNA, the CDR3 is TGTGCCAGCAGTCCCTTGACAGGGGGCAGGAATGGCTACACCTTC. Protein sequence: CASSPLTGGRNGYTF. The chain carries TRBV27 and TRBJ1-2, with 10 nucleotides matching TRBD1. The V segment lost 5 bases and the J segment 6 bases; nucleotides outside the gene matches: 9. CDR1 is MNHEY, CDR2 SMNVEV, per germline (reference sequence). The CDR3 is made up of 15 amino acids.

The V call is TRBV21-1, the J call TRBJ2-7; TRBD2 is the table's D call, not checked against the DNA. TRBV21-1 is listed as a pseudogene. This CDR3 has 15 residues. DNA for the CDR3: TGTGCCAGCAGGGTTGGGGCTAGCGGGAGCTACGAGCAGTACTTC. It yields the protein CASRVGASGSYEQYF.

This clone has only a few counts. The genes are TRBV29-1 and TRBJ2-3; no clear D gene. Trimming took 4 bases from V and 6 from J, leaving 5 bases between them. CDR3 length: 10 residues. Germline assignment: CDR1 SQVTM and CDR2 ANQGSEA. The chain's CDR3 is CSVVSDTQYF. In DNA, the CDR3 is TGCAGCGTTGTCTCCGATACGCAGTATTTT.

This clone was detected only a few times. This chain joins TRBV30 and TRBJ2-1; D is uncertain. The CDR3 runs to 13 residues. Germline CDR1 GTSNPN, CDR2 SVGIG (reference sequence). V lost 1 base, J lost 6 bases, and 10 bases lay in between. The CDR3 loop is CAWSARWGNEQFF. The CDR3 coding sequence is TGTGCCTGGAGTGCCCGTTGGGGCAATGAGCAGTTCTTC.

This chain joins TRBV27 and TRBJ2-1; 11 bases align to TRBD2. Trimming cost V 5 bases and J 5 bases; bases outside gene matches: 14. Germline loops: CDR1 MNHEY, CDR2 SMNVEV (reference sequence). The CDR3 spans 18 residues. The CDR3 DNA reads as TGTGCCAGCAGTATCGGGACTAGCGGAATCCGAATTCACAATGAGCAGTTCTTC. It yields the protein CASSIGTSGIRIHNEQFF.

This clone was observed a few times. V gene TRBV29-1 combines with J gene TRBJ1-2, with 8 bases matching TRBD1. Germline CDR1 reads SQVTM; CDR2 reads ANQGSEA. The CDR3 extends over 14 amino acids. Trimming took 4 bases from V and 4 from J; bases not matched to a gene: 8. The CDR3 loop reads CSVVRDRRPYGYTF. The CDR3 DNA is TGCAGCGTTGTAAGGGACAGGCGTCCCTATGGCTACACCTTC. The full variable domain, rest sourced from reference TRBV29-1 and TRBJ1-2, is SAVISQKPSRDICQRGTSLTIQCQVDSQVTMMFWYRQQPGQSLTLIATANQGSEATYESGFVIDKFPISRPNLTFSTLTVSNMSPEDSSIYLCSVVRDRRPYGYTFGSGTRLTVV.

There are a few counts of this clone. The rearrangement uses TRBV28 and TRBJ2-3; D gene ambiguous. The V gene lost 5 bases and the J gene lost 2 bases, with 8 bases spanning the gap. The V gene's germline CDR1 is MDHEN and CDR2 SYDVKM. The CDR3 runs 13 residues. CDR3 loop: CASSLANTDTQYF. CDR3 DNA sequence: TGTGCCAGCAGTCTCGCGAACACAGATACGCAGTATTTT.

The CDR3 nucleotides read TGTGCCAGCAGCTTAGGGCCCGGCCGGGGACAGGGCACTTCCTACGAGCAGTACTTC. This sequence encodes CASSLGPGRGQGTSYEQYF. The V gene is TRBV7-8, the J gene TRBJ2-7; 9 nucleotides line up with TRBD1. Trimming removed 1 base from V and 1 base from J; junction bases left unmatched: 14. From germline, CDR1 is SGHVS and CDR2 FQNEAQ. This CDR3 region has 19 residues.

This chain uses TRBV10-3 with TRBJ2-3; D unresolved. The V end lost 10 bases, the J end lost 4 bases, and 9 bases lay between the germline ends. Looked up from germline, CDR1 is ENHRY and CDR2 is SYGVKD. The CDR3 totals 11 residues. The DNA for the CDR3 is TGTGCCACGGGCAGCCCAGATACGCAGTATTTT. Encoded protein: CATGSPDTQYF.

This clone has more than one count but fewer than ten. CDR3 amino acids: CSVEDLGRGDYGYTF. The CDR3, as DNA: TGCAGCGTTGAAGATCTCGGCAGGGGCGACTATGGCTACACCTTC. The chain has TRBV29-1 and TRBJ1-2; tentative D call: TRBD1 (6 bases). Germline V CDR1 and CDR2: SQVTM, ANQGSEA. The CDR3 totals 15 residues. V shed 0 bases and J shed 3 bases, with 14 bases lying between them. The full variable domain, its missing parts supplied by reference TRBV29-1 and TRBJ1-2, is SAVISQKPSRDICQRGTSLTIQCQVDSQVTMMFWYRQQPGQSLTLIATANQGSEATYESGFVIDKFPISRPNLTFSTLTVSNMSPEDSSIYLCSVEDLGRGDYGYTFGSGTRLTVV.

This clone was counted once. V and J are TRBV5-1 and TRBJ2-3; D is unclear. The CDR3 length is 14 residues. V was clipped by 2 bases and J by 7 bases, with 14 bases between them. Germline V gene sequence: CDR1 SGHRS, CDR2 YFSETQ. The CDR3 DNA sequence: TGCGCCAGCAGCTTAGAAGGGCCCCCAAATACGCAGTATTTT. It yields the protein CASSLEGPPNTQYF.